This T cell receptor beta chain derives from a study of T-cell memory formation after mild COVID-19. From the 5' RACE reads, TCRdb called clonotypes with MiXCR, one entry per CDR3 protein. Of fewer than 350,000 distinct CDR3 sequences detected, more than 15% appear once; the ten largest clones hold under 25%. V lost 5 bases and J 6 bases, leaving 14 bases between the germline ends. This CDR3 region has 13 residues. The source is a man between 18 and 29 years old who had mild COVID-19 (a few samples of this study predate the infection). Cell type and time point are not known. This chain connects TRBV12-3 or TRBV12-4 to TRBJ2-7, with D perhaps being TRBD1 or TRBD2 (5 bases each). The sample consisted of PBMCs or a T cell subset sorted from them (not recorded which). CDR3 sequence reads: CASSLGPDLEQYF. CDR3 DNA: TGTGCCAGCAGTCTGGGACCGGACCTCGAGCAGTACTTC.